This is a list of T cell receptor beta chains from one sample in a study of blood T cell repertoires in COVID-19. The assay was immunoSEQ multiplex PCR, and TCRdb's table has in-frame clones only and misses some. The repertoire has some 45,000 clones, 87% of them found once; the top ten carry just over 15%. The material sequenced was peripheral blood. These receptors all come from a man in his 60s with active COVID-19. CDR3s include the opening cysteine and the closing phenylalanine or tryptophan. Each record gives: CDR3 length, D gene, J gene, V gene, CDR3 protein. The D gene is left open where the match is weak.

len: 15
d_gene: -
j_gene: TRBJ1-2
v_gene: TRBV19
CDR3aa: CASRRLDSLDYGYTF

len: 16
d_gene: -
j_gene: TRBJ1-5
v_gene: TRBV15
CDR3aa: CATSRGGEDSNQPQHF

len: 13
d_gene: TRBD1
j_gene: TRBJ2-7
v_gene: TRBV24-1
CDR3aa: CATSRGQGYEQYF

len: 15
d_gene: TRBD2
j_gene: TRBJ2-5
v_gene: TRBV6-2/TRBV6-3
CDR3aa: CASSYSRRGGETQYF

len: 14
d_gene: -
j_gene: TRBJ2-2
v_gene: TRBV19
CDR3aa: CASTVSPQAGELFF

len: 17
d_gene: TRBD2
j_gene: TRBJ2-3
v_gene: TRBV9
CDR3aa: CASSVDPSGGAQDTQYF

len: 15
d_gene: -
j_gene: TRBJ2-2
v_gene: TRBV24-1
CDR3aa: CATSDGRGYTGELFF

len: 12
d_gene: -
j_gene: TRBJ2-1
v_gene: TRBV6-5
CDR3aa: CASRTTHNEQFF

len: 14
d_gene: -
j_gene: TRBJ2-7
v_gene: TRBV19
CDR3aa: CASSIGPQGYEQYF

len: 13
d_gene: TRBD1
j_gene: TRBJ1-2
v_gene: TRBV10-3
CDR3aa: CAISEGQGGGYTF

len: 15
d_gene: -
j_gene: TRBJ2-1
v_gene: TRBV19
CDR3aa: CASSIRLAGGNEQFF

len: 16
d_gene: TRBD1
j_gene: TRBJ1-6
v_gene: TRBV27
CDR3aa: CASSLLPGGHNSPLHF

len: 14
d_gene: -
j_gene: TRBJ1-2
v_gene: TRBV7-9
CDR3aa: CASAGFQGNYGYTF

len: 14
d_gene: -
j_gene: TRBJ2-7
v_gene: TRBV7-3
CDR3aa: CASSLTAGAYEQYF

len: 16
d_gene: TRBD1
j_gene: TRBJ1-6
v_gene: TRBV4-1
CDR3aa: CASSQDSAGGRSPLHF